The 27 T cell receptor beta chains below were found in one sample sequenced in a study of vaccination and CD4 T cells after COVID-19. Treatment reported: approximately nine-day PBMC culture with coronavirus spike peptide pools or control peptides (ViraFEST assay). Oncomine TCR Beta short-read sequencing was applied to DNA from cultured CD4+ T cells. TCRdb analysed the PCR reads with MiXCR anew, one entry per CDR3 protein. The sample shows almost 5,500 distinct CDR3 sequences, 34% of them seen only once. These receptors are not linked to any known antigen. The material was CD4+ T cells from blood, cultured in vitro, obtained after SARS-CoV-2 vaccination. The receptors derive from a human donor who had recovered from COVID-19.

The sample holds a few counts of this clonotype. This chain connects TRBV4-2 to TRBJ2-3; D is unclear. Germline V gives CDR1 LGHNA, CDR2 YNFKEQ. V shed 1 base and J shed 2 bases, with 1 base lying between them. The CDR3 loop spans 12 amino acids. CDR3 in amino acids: CASSQVTDTQYF. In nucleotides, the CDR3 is TGTGCCAGCAGCCAAGTCACAGATACGCAGTATTTT.

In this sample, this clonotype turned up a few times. CDR3 region: CSARFSTGNIQYF. CDR3 coding DNA: TGCAGTGCCCGTTTTAGCACAGGGAACATTCAGTACTTC. The chain has TRBV20-1 and TRBJ2-4; perhaps TRBD1 as D (6 bases). The germline V gene has CDR1 DFQATT and CDR2 SNEGSKA (reference sequence). V lost 6 bases and J lost 7, with 16 bases in between. The CDR3 covers 13 residues.

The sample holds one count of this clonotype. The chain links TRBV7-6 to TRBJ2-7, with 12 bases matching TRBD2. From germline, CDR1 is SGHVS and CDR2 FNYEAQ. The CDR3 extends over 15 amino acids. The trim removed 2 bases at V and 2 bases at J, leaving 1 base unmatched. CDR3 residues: CASSLLAGGTYEQYF. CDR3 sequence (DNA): TGTGCCAGCAGCTTACTAGCGGGGGGGACCTACGAGCAGTACTTC.

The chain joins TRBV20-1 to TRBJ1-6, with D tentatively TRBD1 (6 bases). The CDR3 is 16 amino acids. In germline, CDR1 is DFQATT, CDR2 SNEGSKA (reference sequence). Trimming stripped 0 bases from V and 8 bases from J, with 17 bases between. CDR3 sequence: CSARDPWGRVDSPLHF. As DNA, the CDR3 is TGCAGTGCTAGAGATCCTTGGGGGCGAGTTGATTCACCCCTCCACTTT.

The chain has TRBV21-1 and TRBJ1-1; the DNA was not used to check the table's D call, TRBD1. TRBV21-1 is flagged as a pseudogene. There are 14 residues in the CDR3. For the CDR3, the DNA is TGTGCCAGCAGCAAACTGACTGACAAGGGACGTGCTTTCTTT. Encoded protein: CASSKLTDKGRAFF.

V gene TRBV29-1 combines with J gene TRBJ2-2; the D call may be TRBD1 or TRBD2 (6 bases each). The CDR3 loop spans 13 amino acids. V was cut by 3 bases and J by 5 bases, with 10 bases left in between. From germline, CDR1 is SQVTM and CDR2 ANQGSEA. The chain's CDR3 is CSVEGGYTGELFF. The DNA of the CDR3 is TGCAGCGTTGAGGGGGGCTATACCGGGGAGCTGTTTTTT.

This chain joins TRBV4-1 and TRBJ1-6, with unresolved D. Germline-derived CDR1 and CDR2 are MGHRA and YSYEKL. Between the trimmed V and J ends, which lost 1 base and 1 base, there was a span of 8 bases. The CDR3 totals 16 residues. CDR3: CASSQGQGSYNSPLHF. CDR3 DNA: TGCGCCAGCAGCCAAGGTCAAGGATCCTATAATTCACCCCTCCACTTT.

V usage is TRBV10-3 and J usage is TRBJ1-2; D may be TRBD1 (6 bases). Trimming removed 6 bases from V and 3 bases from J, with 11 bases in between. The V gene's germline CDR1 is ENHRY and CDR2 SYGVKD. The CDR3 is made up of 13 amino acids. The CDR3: CAIRGTTDYGYTF. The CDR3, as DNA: TGTGCCATCAGGGGGACAACCGACTATGGCTACACCTTC.

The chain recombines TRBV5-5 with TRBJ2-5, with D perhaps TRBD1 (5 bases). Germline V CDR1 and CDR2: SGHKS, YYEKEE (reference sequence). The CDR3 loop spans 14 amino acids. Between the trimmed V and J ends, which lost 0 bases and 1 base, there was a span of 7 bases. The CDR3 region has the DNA TGTGCCAGCAGCTTGGGACAGCTCCAAGAGACCCAGTACTTC. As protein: CASSLGQLQETQYF.

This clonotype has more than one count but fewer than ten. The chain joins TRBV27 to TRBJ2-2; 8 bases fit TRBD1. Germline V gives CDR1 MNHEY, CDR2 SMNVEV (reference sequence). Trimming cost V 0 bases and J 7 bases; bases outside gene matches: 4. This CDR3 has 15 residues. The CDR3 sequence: CASSLSTGEVGELFF. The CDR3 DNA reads TGTGCCAGCAGTTTATCGACAGGGGAAGTCGGGGAGCTGTTTTTT.

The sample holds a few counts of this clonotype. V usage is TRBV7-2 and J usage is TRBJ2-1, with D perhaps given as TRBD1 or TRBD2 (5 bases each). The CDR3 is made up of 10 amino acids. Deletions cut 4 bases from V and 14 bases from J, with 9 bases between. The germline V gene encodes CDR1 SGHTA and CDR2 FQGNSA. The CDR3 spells CASSSLGEFF. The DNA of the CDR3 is TGTGCCAGCAGCTCCTTGGGGGAGTTCTTC.

The CDR3 nucleotides read TGTGCCAGCAGTTTATCGACGGGTGGATCACCCCTCCACTTT. This sequence encodes CASSLSTGGSPLHF. V and J are TRBV27 and TRBJ1-6; D gene uncertain. V lost 0 bases, J lost 10 bases, and 10 bases lay in between. The CDR3 is made up of 14 amino acids. CDR1 and CDR2 from the germline V gene are MNHEY and SMNVEV (reference sequence).

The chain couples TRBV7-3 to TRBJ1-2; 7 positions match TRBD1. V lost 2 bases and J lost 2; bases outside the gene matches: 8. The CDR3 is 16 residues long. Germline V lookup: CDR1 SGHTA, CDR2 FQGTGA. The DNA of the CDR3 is TGTGCCAGCAGCTTAGGGGGGACAGAGGGGAACTATGGCTACACCTTC. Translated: CASSLGGTEGNYGYTF.

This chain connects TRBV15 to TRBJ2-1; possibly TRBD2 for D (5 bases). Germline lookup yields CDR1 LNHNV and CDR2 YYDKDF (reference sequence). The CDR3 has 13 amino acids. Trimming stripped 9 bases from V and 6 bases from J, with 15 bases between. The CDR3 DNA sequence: TGTGCCACGATGAGGGATTCCACCAATGAGCAGTTCTTC. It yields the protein CATMRDSTNEQFF.

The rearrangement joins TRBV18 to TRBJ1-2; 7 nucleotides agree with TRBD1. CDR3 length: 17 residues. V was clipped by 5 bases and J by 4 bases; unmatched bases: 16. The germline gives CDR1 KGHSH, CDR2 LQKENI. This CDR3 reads CASSATGTAPRGYGYTF. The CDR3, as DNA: TGTGCCAGCTCAGCGACCGGGACAGCCCCCCGGGGCTATGGCTACACCTTC.

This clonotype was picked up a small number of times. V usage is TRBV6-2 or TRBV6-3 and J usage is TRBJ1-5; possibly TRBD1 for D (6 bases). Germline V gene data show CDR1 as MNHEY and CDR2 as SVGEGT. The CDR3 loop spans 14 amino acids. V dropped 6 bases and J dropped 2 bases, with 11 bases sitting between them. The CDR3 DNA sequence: TGTGCCAGCAGCCTGAACAGGGGCAATCAGCCCCAGCATTTT. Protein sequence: CASSLNRGNQPQHF.

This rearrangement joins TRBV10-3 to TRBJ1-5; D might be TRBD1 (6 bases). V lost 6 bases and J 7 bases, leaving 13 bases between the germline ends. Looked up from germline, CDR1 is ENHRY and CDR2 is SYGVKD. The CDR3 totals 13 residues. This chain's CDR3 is CAIRGGGEQPQHF. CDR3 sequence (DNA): TGTGCCATCAGGGGGGGGGGCGAACAGCCCCAGCATTTT.

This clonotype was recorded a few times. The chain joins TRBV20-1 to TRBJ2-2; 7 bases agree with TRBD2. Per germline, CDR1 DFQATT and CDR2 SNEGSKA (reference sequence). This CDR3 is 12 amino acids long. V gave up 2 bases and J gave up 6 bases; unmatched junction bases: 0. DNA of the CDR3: TGCAGTGCTAGACGGGAGGCCGGGGAGCTGTTTTTT. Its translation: CSARREAGELFF.

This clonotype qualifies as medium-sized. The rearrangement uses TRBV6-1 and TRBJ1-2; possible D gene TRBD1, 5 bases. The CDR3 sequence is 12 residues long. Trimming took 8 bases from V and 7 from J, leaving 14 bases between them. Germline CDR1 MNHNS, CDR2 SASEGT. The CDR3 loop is CASQRWTSGYTF. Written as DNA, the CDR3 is TGTGCCAGCCAAAGATGGACATCTGGCTACACCTTC.

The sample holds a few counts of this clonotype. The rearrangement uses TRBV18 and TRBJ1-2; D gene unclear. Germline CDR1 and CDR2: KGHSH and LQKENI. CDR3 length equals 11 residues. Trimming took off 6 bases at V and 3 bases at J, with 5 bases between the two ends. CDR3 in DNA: TGTGCCAGCTCGCCCGACTATGGCTACACCTTC. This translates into CASSPDYGYTF.

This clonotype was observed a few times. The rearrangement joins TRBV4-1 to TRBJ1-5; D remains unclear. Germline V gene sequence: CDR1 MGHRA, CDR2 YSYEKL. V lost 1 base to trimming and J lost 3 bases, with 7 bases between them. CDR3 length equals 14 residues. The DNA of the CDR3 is TGCGCCAGCAGCCAAGCGGGTTCCAATCAGCCCCAGCATTTT. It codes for CASSQAGSNQPQHF.

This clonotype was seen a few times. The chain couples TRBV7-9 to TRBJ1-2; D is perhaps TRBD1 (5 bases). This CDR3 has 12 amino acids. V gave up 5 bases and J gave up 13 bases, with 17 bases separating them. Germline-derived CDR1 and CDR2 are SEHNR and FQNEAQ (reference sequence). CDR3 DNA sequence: TGTGCCAGCAGCCGGGGGGATACGGAGGTCACCTTC. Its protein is CASSRGDTEVTF. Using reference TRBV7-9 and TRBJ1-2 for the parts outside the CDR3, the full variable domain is DTGVSQNPRHKITKRGQNVTFRCDPISEHNRLYWYRQTLGQGPEFLTYFQNEAQLEKSRLLSDRFSAERPKGSFSTLEIQRTEQGDSAMYLCASSRGDTEVTFGSGTRLTVV.

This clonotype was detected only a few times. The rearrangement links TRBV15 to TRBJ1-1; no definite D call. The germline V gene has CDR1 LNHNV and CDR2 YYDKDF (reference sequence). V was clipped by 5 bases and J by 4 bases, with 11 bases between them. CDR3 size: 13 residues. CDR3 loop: CATSPRRGTEAFF. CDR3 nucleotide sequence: TGTGCCACCAGCCCCCGTCGGGGCACTGAAGCTTTCTTT.

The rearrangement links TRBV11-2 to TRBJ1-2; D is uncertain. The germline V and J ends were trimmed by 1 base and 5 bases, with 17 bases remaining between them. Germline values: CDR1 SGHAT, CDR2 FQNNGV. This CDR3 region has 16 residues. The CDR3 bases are TGTGCCAGCAGCTTAGTGCGTGGCAAGCCGCCATATGGCTACACCTTC. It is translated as CASSLVRGKPPYGYTF.

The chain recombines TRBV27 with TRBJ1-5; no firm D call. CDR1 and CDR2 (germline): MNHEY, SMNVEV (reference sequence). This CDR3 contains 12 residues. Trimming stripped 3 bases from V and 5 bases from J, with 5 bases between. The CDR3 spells CASSFLDQPQHF. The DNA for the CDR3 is TGTGCCAGCAGTTTCCTTGATCAGCCCCAGCATTTT.

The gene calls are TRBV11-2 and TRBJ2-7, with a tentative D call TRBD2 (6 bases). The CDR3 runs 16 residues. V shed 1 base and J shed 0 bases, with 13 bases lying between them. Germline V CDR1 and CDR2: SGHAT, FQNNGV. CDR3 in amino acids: CASSLGGTSSSYEQYF. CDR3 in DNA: TGTGCCAGCAGCTTAGGCGGGACGTCGAGCTCCTACGAGCAGTACTTC.

The CDR3 sequence is CASSIEASSYEQYF. Written as DNA, the CDR3 is TGTGCCAGTAGTATAGAGGCCAGCTCCTACGAGCAGTACTTC. This rearrangement joins TRBV19 to TRBJ2-7; no clear D. Trimming shortened V by 0 bases and J by 0 bases, and 6 bases separated the two germline ends. Germline CDR1 LNHDA, CDR2 SQIVND (reference sequence). There are 14 residues in the CDR3.